Each of the 22 T cell receptor beta chains below was sequenced from the same sample in a study of T cells after yellow fever vaccination. TCRdb reprocessed the 5' RACE reads with MiXCR, giving one entry per CDR3 protein. The data hold more than 65,000 distinct CDR3 sequences, with about an eighth observed a single time. The sequences come from CD8+ T cells not binding an NS4B(214-222) dextramer, sorted from PBMCs, collected less than 25 days after the first yellow fever vaccination. These receptors were collected from a man aged 18-30 years who received the YFV17D yellow fever vaccine.

In its sample, this clonotype was seen a few times. The chain employs TRBV5-4 and TRBJ2-3; D might be TRBD1 or TRBD2, each matching 5 bases. Trimming left V 5 bases short and J 8 bases short, with 21 bases between. The CDR3 is made up of 15 amino acids. CDR1 and CDR2 (germline): SGHNT, YYREEE (reference sequence). In nucleotides, the CDR3 is TGTGCCAGCAGACGTTCCGGGACCCTTCCCGGTACGCAGTATTTT. As protein: CASRRSGTLPGTQYF. Full variable domain (outside the CDR3, taken from reference TRBV5-4 and TRBJ2-3): ETGVTQSPTHLIKTRGQQVTLRCSSQSGHNTVSWYQQALGQGPQFIFQYYREEENGRGNFPPRFSGLQFPNYSSELNVNALELDDSALYLCASRRSGTLPGTQYFGPGTRLTVL.

V usage is TRBV11-2 and J usage is TRBJ2-1; 13 nucleotides agree with TRBD2. This CDR3 is 18 amino acids long. Germline CDR1 reads SGHAT; CDR2 reads FQNNGV. Unmatched junction bases numbered 10, after V lost 3 bases and J lost 5 bases. The CDR3 nucleotides read TGTGCCAGCAGCTTCCCACTAGCGGGGGGGCCTCGGCACAATGAGCAGTTCTTC. This encodes CASSFPLAGGPRHNEQFF.

The rearrangement links TRBV9 to TRBJ1-4; perhaps TRBD1 as D (5 bases). Germline CDR1 and CDR2: SGDLS and YYNGEE. Between the trimmed V and J ends, which lost 4 bases and 0 bases, there was a span of 13 bases. The length of the CDR3 is 16 residues. The CDR3 sequence is CASSLDRQATNEKLFF. CDR3 DNA: TGTGCCAGCAGCCTCGACAGACAAGCAACTAATGAAAAACTGTTTTTT.

Only a few counts were recorded for this clonotype. The rearrangement joins TRBV11-2 to TRBJ2-3, with 11 bases lining up with TRBD2. J lost 0 bases, V lost 1 base, and 9 bases had no gene match. This CDR3 has 19 amino acids. The V gene's germline CDR1 is SGHAT and CDR2 FQNNGV. The CDR3 bases are TGTGCCAGCAGCTTAGTTAGCGGGGGGGATCTAGCCAGCACAGATACGCAGTATTTT. It is translated as CASSLVSGGDLASTDTQYF. Supplemented by reference TRBV11-2 and TRBJ2-3, the full variable domain reads EAGVAQSPRYKIIEKRQSVAFWCNPISGHATLYWYQQILGQGPKLLIQFQNNGVVDDSQLPKDRFSAERLKGVDSTLKIQPAKLEDSAVYLCASSLVSGGDLASTDTQYFGPGTRLTVL.

The chain links TRBV29-1 to TRBJ1-2, with TRBD1 matching over 8 bases. In germline, CDR1 is SQVTM, CDR2 ANQGSEA. The ends lost 1 base at V and 5 bases at J; junction bases unmatched: 21. The CDR3 covers 19 residues. The CDR3 here is CSVEVLASGQEDFVYGYTF. The CDR3 bases are TGCAGCGTTGAAGTTCTCGCCTCGGGACAGGAGGATTTTGTGTATGGCTACACCTTC.

In its sample, this clonotype was seen many times. The chain uses TRBV4-3 and TRBJ2-2; D ambiguous. Germline CDR1 and CDR2: LGHNA and YSLEER. The CDR3 runs to 17 residues. V shed 3 bases and J shed 4 bases, with 18 bases lying between them. CDR3 coding DNA: TGCGCCAGCAGCCATGAACCCGGACCCTGGGGCACCGGGGAGCTGTTTTTT. The encoded protein is CASSHEPGPWGTGELFF.

The sample holds a few counts of this clonotype. The J gene is TRBJ1-2, the V gene TRBV7-6; tentatively, D is TRBD1 (6 bases). Trimming left V 2 bases short and J 8 bases short, with 21 bases between. CDR1 and CDR2 from the germline V gene are SGHVS and FNYEAQ. The CDR3 runs 16 residues. The CDR3 loop is CASSLSMDSYLSGYTF. The CDR3, as DNA: TGTGCCAGCAGCTTATCTATGGACAGCTACCTCTCCGGCTACACCTTC.

This clonotype has more than one count but fewer than ten. V is TRBV27 and J is TRBJ2-3; 9 positions match TRBD1. Germline CDR1 reads MNHEY; CDR2 reads SMNVEV (reference sequence). V lost 6 bases, J lost 3 bases, and 7 bases stayed unmatched. This CDR3 is built from 15 residues. This chain's CDR3 is CASSPTGTGTDTQYF. CDR3 DNA sequence: TGTGCCAGCAGCCCAACCGGGACAGGGACAGATACGCAGTATTTT.

This clonotype showed up just a few times. The rearrangement uses TRBV4-1 and TRBJ2-5; D tentatively reads TRBD1 or TRBD2 (5 bases each). CDR3 size: 12 residues. V was shortened by 3 bases and J by 4 bases, with 6 bases between the two germline ends. Germline V gene data show CDR1 as MGHRA and CDR2 as YSYEKL. CDR3 sequence reads: CASSQGTETQYF. In DNA form, the CDR3 reads TGCGCCAGCAGCCAGGGGACAGAGACCCAGTACTTC.

Ten or more counts support this clonotype. The chain joins TRBV2 to TRBJ2-3, with a tentative D call TRBD1 (5 bases). The germline CDR1 and CDR2 sequences are SNHLY and FYNNEI. This CDR3 spans 14 amino acids. V lost 8 bases to trimming and J lost 1 base, with 13 bases between them. The CDR3: CASARQPRTDTQYF. The CDR3, as DNA: TGTGCCAGCGCCCGACAGCCCCGCACAGATACGCAGTATTTT.

This clonotype has a handful of counts. V gene TRBV6-4 combines with J gene TRBJ2-2; D unclear. With 8 bases removed from V and 3 bases from J, the gap between germline ends came to 10 bases. Germline V gives CDR1 MRHNA, CDR2 SNTAGT. The CDR3 consists of 13 residues. In DNA form, the CDR3 reads TGTGCCAGCTTGGACCGATACACCGGGGAGCTGTTTTTT. Its translation: CASLDRYTGELFF.

This chain links TRBV19 with TRBJ2-4, with D perhaps matching TRBD1 (6 bases). This CDR3 contains 16 residues. V lost 2 bases and J 9 bases, leaving 20 bases between the germline ends. The V gene's germline CDR1 is LNHDA and CDR2 SQIVND (reference sequence). The CDR3 protein is CASSIPPDRRTIIQYF. CDR3 DNA: TGTGCCAGTAGTATACCCCCCGACAGGAGGACGATCATTCAGTACTTC.

The table lists this clonotype with many counts. V and J are TRBV4-1 and TRBJ2-2; 12 nucleotides match TRBD2. With 7 bases clipped from V and 1 base from J, the junction kept 10 bases outside the gene matches. The CDR3 has 18 amino acids. Germline V gives CDR1 MGHRA, CDR2 YSYEKL. In DNA, the CDR3 is TGCGCCAGCACCCCCGGGACTAGCGGGCCTTGGAACACCGGGGAGCTGTTTTTT. It encodes CASTPGTSGPWNTGELFF.

Only a few counts were recorded for this clonotype. This chain uses TRBV11-2 with TRBJ2-7, with 7 bases fitting TRBD1. Trimming removed 4 bases from V and 6 bases from J; junction bases left unmatched: 9. The V gene's germline CDR1 is SGHAT and CDR2 FQNNGV. This CDR3 region has 14 residues. The CDR3 sequence is CASSSGQSWGEQYV. The CDR3 DNA reads TGTGCCAGCAGCTCGGGACAGTCCTGGGGCGAGCAGTACGTC.

This clonotype has more than one count but fewer than ten. This chain links TRBV6-1 with TRBJ2-2; perhaps TRBD1 as D (5 bases). Trimming left V 6 bases short and J 4 bases short, with 15 bases between. CDR3 length: 15 amino acids. Germline values: CDR1 MNHNS, CDR2 SASEGT. CDR3 protein: CASSPVGVGTGELFF. The CDR3, as DNA: TGTGCCAGCAGCCCCGTAGGGGTTGGCACCGGGGAGCTGTTTTTT.

The chain employs TRBV10-3 and TRBJ2-3; TRBD2 aligns across 12 bases. Germline trimming cut 0 bases from V and 3 bases from J; bases unmatched to any gene: 4. CDR1 and CDR2 from the germline V gene are ENHRY and SYGVKD. This CDR3 spans 17 amino acids. The CDR3 DNA sequence: TGTGCCATCAGTGAGTCGCTAGCGGGGGGGCCTACAGATACGCAGTATTTT. Translation: CAISESLAGGPTDTQYF.

The chain employs TRBV7-9 and TRBJ2-7; D is uncertain. This CDR3 region has 13 residues. Between the trimmed V and J ends, which lost 4 bases and 0 bases, there was a span of 7 bases. CDR1 and CDR2 from the germline V gene are SEHNR and FQNEAQ (reference sequence). The CDR3 protein is CASSSITSYEQYV. For the CDR3, the DNA is TGTGCCAGCAGCTCGATCACCTCCTACGAGCAGTACGTC.

V and J are TRBV29-1 and TRBJ1-2, with a tentative D call TRBD1 (5 bases). V lost 5 bases, J lost 7 bases, and 11 bases lay in between. Germline V gene data show CDR1 as SQVTM and CDR2 as ANQGSEA. The CDR3 sequence is 11 residues long. The CDR3 DNA reads TGCAGCGTTTGGGCCGGGGGTGGCTACACCTTC. Its protein product is CSVWAGGGYTF. Full variable domain (rest looked up from reference TRBV29-1 and TRBJ1-2): SAVISQKPSRDICQRGTSLTIQCQVDSQVTMMFWYRQQPGQSLTLIATANQGSEATYESGFVIDKFPISRPNLTFSTLTVSNMSPEDSSIYLCSVWAGGGYTFGSGTRLTVV.

The chain links TRBV11-1 to TRBJ2-7; TRBD1 aligns across 8 bases. In germline, CDR1 is SGHAT, CDR2 FQDESV (reference sequence). Trimming at V came to 0 bases and at J to 2 bases, leaving 3 bases not matched to a gene. The length of the CDR3 is 15 residues. This CDR3 reads CASSLAQGATYEQYF. The CDR3 DNA is TGTGCCAGCAGCTTAGCCCAGGGGGCCACCTACGAGCAGTACTTC.

A few counts support this clonotype. This chain uses TRBV6-6 with TRBJ1-6; D is undetermined. V lost 5 bases and J 11 bases, leaving 10 bases between the germline ends. The CDR3 loop spans 12 amino acids. The germline V gene has CDR1 MNHNY and CDR2 SVGAGI (reference sequence). CDR3 loop: CASSGSPAPLHF. Here the CDR3 DNA reads TGTGCCAGCAGTGGAAGTCCGGCACCCCTCCACTTT.

The genes are TRBV11-3 and TRBJ2-3; 12 bases line up with TRBD2. CDR3 length: 17 amino acids. J lost 8 bases, V lost 5 bases, and 14 bases had no gene match. Germline V gene data show CDR1 as SGHNT and CDR2 as YENEEA. CDR3 protein: CASSTETSGGPSTTQYF. CDR3 DNA: TGTGCCAGCAGCACAGAGACTAGCGGGGGCCCCTCCACTACGCAGTATTTT.

This clonotype was seen a few times. CDR3 in DNA: TGCGCCAGCAGCTTGGGGGACGCCGCCAAAAACATTCAGTACTTC. This gives the protein CASSLGDAAKNIQYF. The J gene is TRBJ2-4, the V gene TRBV5-1; D tentatively reads TRBD1 or TRBD2 (5 bases each). The V and J ends lost 0 bases and 1 base respectively, with 8 bases between them. CDR1 and CDR2 (germline): SGHRS, YFSETQ. This CDR3 region has 15 residues. Drawing the rest from reference TRBV5-1 and TRBJ2-4, the complete variable domain is KAGVTQTPRYLIKTRGQQVTLSCSPISGHRSVSWYQQTPGQGLQFLFEYFSETQRNKGNFPGRFSGRQFSNSRSEMNVSTLELGDSALYLCASSLGDAAKNIQYFGAGTRLSVL.